A selection of T cell receptor beta chains follows, all from one sample in a study of CD8 T cells in ankylosing spondylitis. TCRdb re-called the 5' RACE reads through MiXCR, storing one row per CDR3 protein. The sample shows 200,000 to 300,000 distinct CDR3 sequences, roughly a tenth of them seen only once. The sequencing sample was made of blood, either unsorted or a sorted T cell fraction (not recorded which). The receptors shown here come from a male donor with ankylosing spondylitis or in good health (not recorded which). The CDR3 runs from the conserved cysteine through the conserved F or W. The order of the fields is V gene, J gene, D gene, clone size, CDR3 protein, CDR3 DNA. The D gene is left open where the match is weak. Clone size is stated in some rows and not others, as once, few, many or a class when expanded.

V: TRBV20-1
J: TRBJ2-7
D: -
size: many
CDR3: CSARDPQVYEQYF
DNA: TGCAGTGCTAGAGACCCTCAGGTCTACGAGCAGTACTTC

V: TRBV5-1
J: TRBJ2-7
D: -
size: many
CDR3: CASSLVGGNYEQYF
DNA: TGCGCCAGCAGCTTGGTAGGGGGTAACTACGAGCAGTACTTC

V: TRBV30
J: TRBJ2-5
D: -
size: few
CDR3: CAWSSWKVVETQYF
DNA: TGTGCCTGGAGTTCATGGAAGGTGGTAGAGACCCAGTACTTC

V: TRBV4-1
J: TRBJ2-1
D: -
size: few
CDR3: CASSQGQVTYNEQFF
DNA: TGCGCCAGCAGCCAAGGGCAGGTCACCTACAATGAGCAGTTCTTC

V: TRBV20-1
J: TRBJ2-1
D: -
size: many
CDR3: CSARGLVGYNEQFF
DNA: TGCAGTGCTAGAGGACTAGTAGGGTACAATGAGCAGTTCTTC

V: TRBV20-1
J: TRBJ2-3
D: TRBD2
size: many
CDR3: CSAPGLAGGPDTQYF
DNA: TGCAGTGCGCCGGGACTAGCGGGAGGGCCAGATACGCAGTATTTT

V: TRBV5-1
J: TRBJ2-7
D: TRBD2
size: many
CDR3: CASSLSGASSSYEQYF
DNA: TGCGCCAGCAGCTTGAGCGGGGCGTCCAGCTCCTACGAGCAGTACTTC

V: TRBV12-3/TRBV12-4
J: TRBJ2-2
D: -
size: many
CDR3: CASSFTGPGELFF
DNA: TGTGCCAGCAGTTTTACCGGGCCCGGGGAGCTGTTTTTT

V: TRBV12-3/TRBV12-4
J: TRBJ2-7
D: TRBD1
size: many
CDR3: CASSPPGTGFYEQYF
DNA: TGTGCCAGCAGCCCCCCCGGGACAGGGTTCTACGAGCAGTACTTC

V: TRBV20-1
J: TRBJ2-3
D: TRBD2
size: many
CDR3: CSASRSSGSVELTDTQYF
DNA: TGCAGTGCTAGTCGGTCTAGCGGGAGTGTGGAATTGACAGATACGCAGTATTTT

V: TRBV11-2
J: TRBJ1-4
D: -
size: many
CDR3: CASSLGAEVVNEKLFF
DNA: TGTGCCAGCAGCTTAGGCGCGGAGGTCGTTAATGAAAAACTGTTTTTT

V: TRBV5-1
J: TRBJ2-7
D: TRBD1
size: many
CDR3: CASSVPTGSEQYF
DNA: TGCGCCAGCAGCGTACCGACAGGGAGCGAGCAGTACTTC

V: TRBV6-5
J: TRBJ2-1
D: TRBD1
size: many
CDR3: CASSYLRDRGNEQFF
DNA: TGTGCCAGCAGTTACTTACGGGACAGGGGGAATGAGCAGTTCTTC

V: TRBV3-1
J: TRBJ2-1
D: TRBD2
size: -
CDR3: CASSHGGGAANEQFF
DNA: TGTGCCAGCAGCCACGGCGGGGGGGCGGCAAATGAGCAGTTCTTC

V: TRBV12-3/TRBV12-4
J: TRBJ2-3
D: -
size: many
CDR3: CASSLLSDTQYF
DNA: TGTGCCAGCAGTTTGCTGTCCGATACGCAGTATTTT

V: TRBV2
J: TRBJ1-2
D: -
size: -
CDR3: CASKFMGDYGYTF
DNA: TGTGCCAGCAAATTTATGGGAGACTATGGCTACACCTTC

V: TRBV29-1
J: TRBJ2-3
D: TRBD2
size: many
CDR3: CSVRKREWVDTQYF
DNA: TGCAGCGTTAGAAAGCGGGAGTGGGTAGATACGCAGTATTTT

V: TRBV4-2
J: TRBJ2-5
D: -
size: few
CDR3: CASSPGRSLETQYF
DNA: TGTGCCAGCAGCCCCGGCCGTTCGCTGGAGACCCAGTACTTC

V: TRBV20-1
J: TRBJ1-6
D: TRBD1
size: many
CDR3: CSAGDGQGLGSPLHF
DNA: TGCAGTGCGGGAGATGGACAGGGATTGGGTTCACCCCTCCACTTT

V: TRBV5-1
J: TRBJ1-1
D: TRBD1
size: many
CDR3: CASSLVGVGTGMNTEAFF
DNA: TGCGCCAGCAGCTTGGTTGGGGTGGGGACAGGGATGAACACTGAAGCTTTCTTT

V: TRBV7-9
J: TRBJ2-2
D: TRBD2
size: -
CDR3: CASSPGLAGLNTGELFF
DNA: TGTGCCAGCAGCCCTGGACTAGCGGGATTGAACACCGGGGAGCTGTTTTTT

V: TRBV11-2
J: TRBJ2-1
D: TRBD2
size: -
CDR3: CASSLILQGLLSSYNEQFF
DNA: TGTGCCAGCAGCTTAATTTTGCAGGGACTATTGAGCTCCTACAATGAGCAGTTCTTC

V: TRBV27
J: TRBJ2-6
D: -
size: few
CDR3: CASRGYGANVLTF
DNA: TGTGCCAGCAGGGGGTATGGGGCCAACGTCCTGACTTTC

V: TRBV5-4
J: TRBJ1-2
D: TRBD1
size: many
CDR3: CASTLLTGGLGGYTF
DNA: TGTGCCAGCACCCTCCTGACAGGGGGCCTCGGTGGCTACACCTTC